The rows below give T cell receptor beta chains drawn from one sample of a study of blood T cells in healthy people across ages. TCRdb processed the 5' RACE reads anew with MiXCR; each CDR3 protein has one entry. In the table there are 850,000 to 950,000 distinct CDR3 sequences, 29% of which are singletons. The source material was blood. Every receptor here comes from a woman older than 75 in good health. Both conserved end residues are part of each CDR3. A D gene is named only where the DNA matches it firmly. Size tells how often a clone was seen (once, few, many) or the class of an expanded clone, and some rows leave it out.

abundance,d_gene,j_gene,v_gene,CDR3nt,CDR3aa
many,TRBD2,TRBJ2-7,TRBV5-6,TGTGCCAGCAGCTTGGGGGAGGGAGGGACTTCACTTTACGAGCAGTACTTC,CASSLGEGGTSLYEQYF
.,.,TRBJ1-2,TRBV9,TGTGCCAGCAGCCCTCAATGGGGCCATAGTGGCTACACCTTC,CASSPQWGHSGYTF
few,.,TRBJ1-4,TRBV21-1,TGTGCCAGCAGCAAAGGGGGTGAAGGTGCAACTAATGAAAAACTGTTTTTT,CASSKGGEGATNEKLFF
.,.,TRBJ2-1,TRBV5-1,TGCGCCAGCAGCCAGGACACCTCAAGCTCCTACAATGAGCAGTTCTTC,CASSQDTSSSYNEQFF
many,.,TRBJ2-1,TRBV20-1,TGCAGTGCTAGCTCCGGGATCCCCTACAATGAGCAGTTCTTC,CSASSGIPYNEQFF
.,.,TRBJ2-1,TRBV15,TGTGCCACCAGCAGAGATGAGAGGGATTCGCAGTTCTTC,CATSRDERDSQFF
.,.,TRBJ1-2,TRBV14,TGTGCCAGCAGCCAACACACAGGGCTGTATGGCTACACCTTC,CASSQHTGLYGYTF
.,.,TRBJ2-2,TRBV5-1,TGCGCCAGCTCGCCGGGGGCAGTGAACACCGGGGAGCTGTTTTTT,CASSPGAVNTGELFF
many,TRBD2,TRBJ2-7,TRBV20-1,TGCAGTGCTAGAGATCCCAGCGGGGGGGCCTACGAGCAGTACTTC,CSARDPSGGAYEQYF
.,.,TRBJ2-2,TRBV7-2,TGTGCCAGCAGCTTAGCTGGGTTACGGAAGGGGGAGCTGTTTTTT,CASSLAGLRKGELFF
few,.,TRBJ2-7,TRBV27,TGTGCCAGCAGTCCCACGGGGGCTTCGGGCCGCGAGCAGTACTTC,CASSPTGASGREQYF
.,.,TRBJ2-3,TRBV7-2,TGTGCCAGCAGCCCAAATCTGGCAGATACGCAGTATTTT,CASSPNLADTQYF
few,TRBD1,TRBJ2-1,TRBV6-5,TGTGCCGGCAGTTACCGCCTTCAGGACAGGGGTGGATACAATGAGCAGTTCTTC,CAGSYRLQDRGGYNEQFF
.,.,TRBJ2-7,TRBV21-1,TGTGCCAAACACAATTTAGTGGAGTACGAGCAGTACTTC,CAKHNLVEYEQYF
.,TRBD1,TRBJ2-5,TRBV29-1,TGCAGCGTTGTCGACAGGGTTGGTCCCCCGCAGTACTTC,CSVVDRVGPPQYF
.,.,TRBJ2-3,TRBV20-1,TGCAGTGCTAGAAACAGGGAGAGGGGCGCAGATACGCAGTATTTT,CSARNRERGADTQYF
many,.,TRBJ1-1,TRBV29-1,TGCAGCGTCGGGGGACACCTGAACACTGAAGCTTTCTTT,CSVGGHLNTEAFF
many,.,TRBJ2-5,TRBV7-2,TGTGCCAGCAGCCTCTGGCCGGATTCGGGGACCCAGTACTTC,CASSLWPDSGTQYF
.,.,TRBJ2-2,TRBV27,TGTGCCAGCAGGGGGTGGGGGCTAAGGACCGGGGAGCTGTTTTTT,CASRGWGLRTGELFF
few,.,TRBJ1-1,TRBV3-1,TGTGCCAGCAGCCAGCGACAGAGTTTTCTGAACACTGAAGCTTTCTTT,CASSQRQSFLNTEAFF
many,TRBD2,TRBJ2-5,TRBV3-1,TGTGCCAGCAGCCAGGCGGGGGGCCAAGAGACCCAGTACTTC,CASSQAGGQETQYF
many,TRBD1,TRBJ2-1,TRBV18,TGTGCCAGCTCCCGACAGGGGGGATACAATGAGCAGTTCTTC,CASSRQGGYNEQFF
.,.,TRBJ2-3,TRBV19,TGTGCCAGTAGTAAAGGATACGCAGATACGCAGTATTTT,CASSKGYADTQYF
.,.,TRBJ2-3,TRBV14,TGTGCCAGCAGCCCCTATAACGGGGTACGGACTACGCAGTATTTT,CASSPYNGVRTTQYF
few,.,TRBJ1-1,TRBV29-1,TGCAGCGTGGGTGATGGGGGTATGAACACTGAAGCTTTCTTT,CSVGDGGMNTEAFF
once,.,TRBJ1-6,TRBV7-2,TGTGCCAGCAGCCCGAGGAGTGGGGGGACTAATTCACCCCTCCACTTT,CASSPRSGGTNSPLHF
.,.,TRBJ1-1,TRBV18,TGTGCCAGCTCCCTGGACAGTGGCCCTGAAGCTTTCTTT,CASSLDSGPEAFF
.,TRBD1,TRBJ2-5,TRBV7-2,TGTGCCAGCAGCACTGACAGGGGAGCATCAGAGACCCAGTACTTC,CASSTDRGASETQYF
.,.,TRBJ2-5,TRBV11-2,TGTGCCAGCAGCTTAGGGTTTTCGAGATATGAGCAGTACTTC,CASSLGFSRYEQYF
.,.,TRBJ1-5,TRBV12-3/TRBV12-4,TGTGCCAGCAGTTTAACGAGCCCCATTCAGCCCCAGCATTTT,CASSLTSPIQPQHF
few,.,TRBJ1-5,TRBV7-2,TGTGCCAGCAGTGCTAGACCGTCGTCGGGTCAGCCCCAGCATTTT,CASSARPSSGQPQHF
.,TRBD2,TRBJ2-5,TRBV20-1,TGCAGTGCTAGTCTGGGTAGCGGGAGGGCCATTTTAGAGACCCAGTACTTC,CSASLGSGRAILETQYF
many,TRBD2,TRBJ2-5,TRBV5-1,TGCGCCAGCAGCTTGGGTACTAGCGTACAAGAGACCCAGTACTTC,CASSLGTSVQETQYF
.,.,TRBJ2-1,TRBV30,TGTGCCTGGAGTGTACGTGGCGGGGGCCGCGGCGGTGAGCAGTTCTTC,CAWSVRGGGRGGEQFF
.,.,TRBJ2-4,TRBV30,TGTGCCTGGGGTAGGAGGCCCTCAGACATTCAGTACTTC,CAWGRRPSDIQYF
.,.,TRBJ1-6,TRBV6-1,TGTGCCAGCAGTGAAAACCTGCCCTCACCCCTCCACTTT,CASSENLPSPLHF
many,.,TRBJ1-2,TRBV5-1,TGCGCCAGCAGCCCCTCCTTCAGGAGTCTGGGCTATGGCTACACCTTC,CASSPSFRSLGYGYTF
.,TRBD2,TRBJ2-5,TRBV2,TGTGCCAGCAGTACTAGCGGGGGGGCCGAGAAGACCCAGTACTTC,CASSTSGGAEKTQYF
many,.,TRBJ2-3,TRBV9,TGTGCCAGCAGCGTCGGTGTCGGTGAATCGCAGTATTTT,CASSVGVGESQYF